These 2 T cell receptor beta chains originate from one sample sequenced in a study of cytomegalovirus exposure and HLA in healthy donors. PCR primers comprised 60 Vbeta and 13 Jbeta primers. Profiled with immunoSEQ multiplex PCR; TCRdb holds only in-frame clones, not every one. This sample yields about 180,000 clones, of which roughly 82% are seen a single time; approximately 1.2% belongs to the top ten. The source material was PBMCs. These receptors were collected from a girl aged 2 to 9 in good health and CMV-seropositive.

This sequence joins TRBV15 and TRBJ2-7; possibly TRBD1 for D (5 bases). The germline V gene encodes CDR1 LNHNV and CDR2 YYDKDF (reference sequence). The germline V and J ends were trimmed by 1 base and 4 bases, with 8 bases remaining between them. The CDR3 runs to 13 residues. CDR3 protein: CATSRGAGYEQYF. CDR3 coding DNA: TGTGCCACCAGCAGAGGGGCAGGGTACGAGCAGTACTTC.

The rearrangement joins TRBV30 to TRBJ2-7, with 7 bases identical to TRBD1. The trim removed 2 bases at V and 4 bases at J, leaving 5 bases unmatched. The CDR3 extends over 13 amino acids. The germline gives CDR1 GTSNPN, CDR2 SVGIG (reference sequence). CDR3 sequence: CAWSRGQPYEQYF. The CDR3 coding sequence is TGTGCCTGGAGTCGGGGACAGCCATACGAGCAGTACTTC.